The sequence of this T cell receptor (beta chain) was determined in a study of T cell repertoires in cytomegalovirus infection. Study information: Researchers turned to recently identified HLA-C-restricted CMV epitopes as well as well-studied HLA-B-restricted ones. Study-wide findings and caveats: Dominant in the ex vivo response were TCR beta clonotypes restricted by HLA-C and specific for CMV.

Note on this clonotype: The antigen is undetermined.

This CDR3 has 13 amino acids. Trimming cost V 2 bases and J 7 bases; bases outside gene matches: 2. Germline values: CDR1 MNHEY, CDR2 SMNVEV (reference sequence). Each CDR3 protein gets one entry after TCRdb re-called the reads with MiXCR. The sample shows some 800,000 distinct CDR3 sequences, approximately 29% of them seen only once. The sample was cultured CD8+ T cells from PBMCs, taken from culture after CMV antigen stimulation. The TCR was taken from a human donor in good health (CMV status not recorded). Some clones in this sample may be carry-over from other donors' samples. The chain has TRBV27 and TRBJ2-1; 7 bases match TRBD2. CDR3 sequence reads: CASSLLAVNEQFF. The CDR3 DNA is TGTGCCAGCAGTTTACTAGCGGTTAATGAGCAGTTCTTC.